Listed here is a single T cell receptor beta chain. These data belong to a study of technical replicates of blood from a handful of donors. The table came from immunoSEQ multiplex PCR; TCRdb's copy has only in-frame clones and leaves some out. The sample carries some 80,000 clones, about 90% recorded once. The CDR3 contains 14 residues. Trimming cost V 2 bases and J 0 bases, with 6 bases left between them. Germline V gene data show CDR1 as SGHVS and CDR2 as FNYEAQ. V gene TRBV7-6 combines with J gene TRBJ2-3, with D uncertain. This TCR came from a human donor in good health. Sequenced: T cells isolated from PBMCs. The CDR3 region has the DNA TGTGCCAGCAGCTTATTTGAGAGCACAGATACGCAGTATTTT. Encoded protein: CASSLFESTDTQYF.